This T cell receptor (beta chain) was captured in a study of OX40 agonist ivuxolimab in advanced cancers. The wider study: The patients received agonistic anti-OX40 (CD134) antibody ivuxolimab.

Points on this clone: The antigen is unknown.

Only in-frame clones appear in the TCRdb table, and some are missing; sequencing was by immunoSEQ multiplex PCR. The sample contains just over 20,000 clones, more than 65% of which appear only once. The CDR3 has 15 amino acids. V lost 3 bases to trimming and J lost 6 bases, with 15 bases between them. Looked up from germline, CDR1 is SGHTA and CDR2 is FQGNSA. General study points: Some nonresponders likewise displayed low normalized T-cell clonal expansion. Patients with a partial response at 0.1-3.0 mg/kg had among the lowest clonal expansion. At 0.1 to 3.0 mg/kg and by week 6, clonal expansion occurred in CD4+ and CD8+ blood T cells.

The material sequenced was CD4+ or CD8+ T cells sorted from blood, taken in a trial of the OX40 agonist ivuxolimab. The receptor's source is an adult with an advanced solid tumor such as melanoma, head and neck, liver or kidney cancer. The rearrangement joins TRBV7-2 to TRBJ2-1; D ambiguous. This CDR3 reads CASSFDRQRGNEQFF. As DNA, the CDR3 is TGTGCCAGCAGCTTCGACCGGCAGCGTGGCAATGAGCAGTTCTTC.